A selection of T cell receptor beta chains follows, all from one sample in a study of blood T cell repertoires in COVID-19. TCRdb keeps only in-frame clones here, not all; method: immunoSEQ multiplex PCR. Seen here are about 110,000 clones, roughly 81% observed once, and the top ten hold around 3.4%. The sequenced sample consisted of peripheral blood. The receptors were sampled from a man aged 35-49 years with acute or convalescent COVID-19. Both conserved end residues are part of each CDR3. Each record gives: J gene, clone size, V gene, D gene, CDR3 protein, CDR3 DNA. A D gene is named only where the DNA matches it firmly. Part of the rows lack a size; the others show once, few, many or a class for expanded clones.

TRBJ2-3 . TRBV19 . CASSIPKDTQYF TGTGCCAGTAGTATCCCCAAAGATACGCAGTATTTT
TRBJ2-3 once TRBV29-1 TRBD1 CSVEGQGADTQYF TGCAGCGTTGAAGGACAGGGGGCAGATACGCAGTATTTT
TRBJ2-7 . TRBV7-8 TRBD1 CASSRQGSYEQYF TGTGCCAGCAGCCGACAGGGGTCCTACGAGCAGTACTTC
TRBJ2-7 . TRBV20-1 TRBD2 CSASKAGGKQYF TGCAGTGCTAGTAAAGCGGGGGGGAAGCAGTACTTC
TRBJ2-1 once TRBV10-2 TRBD2 CASSESNWLAGDNEQFF TGCGCCAGCAGTGAGTCGAATTGGCTAGCGGGGGACAATGAGCAGTTCTTC
TRBJ2-3 . TRBV30 TRBD1 CAWSYGTDTLRADTQYF TGTGCCTGGAGTTATGGGACAGATACCCTTAGGGCAGATACGCAGTATTTT
TRBJ2-1 . TRBV14 . CASSQPSGLPYNEQFF TGTGCCAGCAGCCAACCGAGCGGACTCCCCTACAATGAGCAGTTCTTC
TRBJ1-6 . TRBV3-1/TRBV3-2 TRBD1 CASSPLTGGSLHF TGTGCCAGCAGCCCTTTAACAGGGGGCTCCCTCCACTTT
TRBJ2-3 . TRBV27 . CASSFGDTQYF TGTGCCAGCAGTTTCGGAGATACGCAGTATTTT
TRBJ1-1 . TRBV19 . CASSISWEGKGAFF TGTGCCAGTAGCATCTCCTGGGAAGGCAAGGGGGCTTTCTTT
TRBJ1-6 . TRBV5-6 TRBD1 CASSSTGGGNSPLHF TGTGCCAGCAGCTCTACAGGGGGGGGAAATTCACCCCTCCACTTT
TRBJ1-5 . TRBV5-1 TRBD1 CASSLTGASNQPQHF TGCGCCAGCAGCTTAACAGGGGCGAGCAATCAGCCCCAGCATTTT
TRBJ2-2 . TRBV9 . CASSVGITANTGELFF TGTGCCAGCAGCGTAGGAATCACAGCGAACACCGGGGAGCTGTTTTTT
TRBJ1-2 . TRBV4-3 . CASSQDLGRQSYF TGCGCCAGCAGCCAAGATCTGGGGCGGCAGAGCTATTTC
TRBJ1-1 . TRBV7-9 . CASSSSSNTEAFF TGTGCCAGCAGCTCCAGTTCGAACACTGAAGCTTTCTTT
TRBJ2-1 . TRBV10-3 TRBD2 CAISERVAGGANEQFF TGTGCCATCAGTGAGCGGGTAGCGGGGGGGGCCAATGAGCAGTTCTTC
TRBJ2-2 . TRBV5-4 . CASSRPGVTNTGELFF TGTGCCAGCAGCCGTCCGGGGGTGACGAACACCGGGGAGCTGTTTTTT
TRBJ1-6 . TRBV6-5 TRBD1 CASSRTGGNSPLHF TGTGCCAGCAGTCGGACAGGGGGCAATTCACCCCTCCACTTT
TRBJ2-2 . TRBV6-6 . CASSYPRGTGELFF TGTGCCAGCAGTTATCCCAGGGGTACCGGGGAGCTGTTTTTT
TRBJ2-1 . TRBV16 . CASSQPLRRDNEQFF TGTGCCAGCAGCCAACCCCTCCGCAGGGACAATGAGCAGTTCTTC
TRBJ1-4 . TRBV23-1 . CASSQMGPGQRTLNEKLFF TGCGCCAGCAGTCAAATGGGGCCCGGACAGCGTACTTTAAATGAAAAACTGTTTTTT
TRBJ2-7 . TRBV7-2 TRBD2 CASRGSGGYEQYF TGTGCCAGCAGAGGTAGCGGGGGTTACGAGCAGTACTTC
TRBJ2-7 . TRBV18 TRBD1 CASSRDRGQDEQYF TGTGCCAGCTCACGGGACAGGGGGCAAGACGAGCAGTACTTC
TRBJ1-1 few TRBV4-3 TRBD1 CASSQEWDRGRLMNTEAFF TGCGCCAGCAGCCAAGAATGGGACAGGGGGCGTTTGATGAACACTGAAGCTTTCTTT
TRBJ2-1 . TRBV5-5 . CASSLYAGGGNEQFF TGTGCCAGCAGCTTGTACGCCGGGGGTGGGAATGAGCAGTTCTTC
TRBJ1-2 . TRBV21-1 . CASSKSPGPLCYGYTF TGTGCCAGCAGCAAGTCTCCTGGGCCTCTGTGCTATGGCTACACCTTC
TRBJ1-5 . TRBV2 . CASRLAARINSNQPQHF TGTGCCAGCAGGTTGGCGGCGAGGATTAATAGCAATCAGCCCCAGCATTTT
TRBJ2-2 . TRBV5-1 . CASSLRQANTGELFF TGCGCCAGCAGCTTGAGACAGGCGAACACCGGGGAGCTGTTTTTT
TRBJ2-5 . TRBV30 . CAWSVQWQETQYF TGTGCCTGGAGTGTGCAGTGGCAAGAGACCCAGTACTTC
TRBJ2-5 . TRBV5-1 . CASSLGRTAKETQYF TGCGCCAGCAGCTTGGGCAGGACAGCTAAAGAGACCCAGTACTTC
TRBJ2-1 . TRBV4-1 . CASSQDPIGREGEQFF TGCGCCAGCAGCCAAGATCCCATCGGCAGGGAAGGTGAGCAGTTCTTC
TRBJ1-2 . TRBV4-3 TRBD1 CASSPSGTEIYGYTF TGCGCCAGCAGCCCATCCGGGACAGAAATTTATGGCTACACCTTC
TRBJ1-6 . TRBV2 . CASSVSYRQEANSPLHF TGTGCCAGCAGTGTCTCGTATCGGCAGGAGGCTAATTCACCCCTCCACTTT
TRBJ2-7 . TRBV21-1 . CASGRGPYEQYF TGTGCCAGCGGAAGGGGGCCCTACGAGCAGTACTTC
TRBJ2-3 few TRBV5-1 . CASSLYGDTQYF TGCGCCAGCAGCTTATACGGAGATACGCAGTATTTT
TRBJ1-3 . TRBV6-6 TRBD1 CASSYQQGATGNTIYF TGTGCCAGCAGTTACCAACAGGGGGCTACTGGAAACACCATATATTTT
TRBJ2-5 . TRBV14 . CASSPAPGTRETQYF TGTGCCAGCAGCCCGGCTCCGGGGACAAGAGAGACCCAGTACTTC
TRBJ2-7 once TRBV9 TRBD1 CASSVGLQGAFEQYF TGTGCCAGCAGCGTAGGATTACAGGGGGCGTTTGAGCAGTACTTC
TRBJ1-1 . TRBV19 . CASSIGGLNTEAFF TGTGCCAGTAGTATTGGAGGGTTGAACACTGAAGCTTTCTTT
TRBJ2-1 few TRBV14 . CASSQDMNGEQFF TGTGCCAGCAGCCAAGATATGAACGGGGAGCAGTTCTTC
TRBJ1-1 . TRBV30 . CAWSVGPGGNTEAFF TGTGCCTGGAGTGTAGGCCCAGGAGGCAACACTGAAGCTTTCTTT